The rows below give T cell receptor beta chains drawn from one sample of a study of shared clonotypes between healthy human individuals. Sequencing was performed with immunoSEQ multiplex PCR; in TCRdb, only in-frame clones are kept and a portion is missing. The sample lists 230,000 or so clones; 65% were seen once. Sequencing used memory CD4+ T cells sorted from blood. These receptors were obtained from a man aged 25 to 40 in good health. Both conserved end residues are part of each CDR3. A D gene is named only where the DNA matches it firmly. Clone size, where shown, is once, few, many, or a class for clones that have expanded.

v_call	d_call	j_call	clone_size	cdr3_nt	cdr3_aa
TRBV9	TRBD2	TRBJ2-5	NA	TGTGCCAGCAGCGTAGGGGGCGGGAGAGAGGAGACCCAGTACTTC	CASSVGGGREETQYF
TRBV5-1	NA	TRBJ2-3	once	TGCGCCAGCAGCGGGATGCCTGGCACAGATACGCAGTATTTT	CASSGMPGTDTQYF
TRBV6-1	TRBD1	TRBJ2-7	NA	TGTGCCAGCACCGGACAGGGTGGCTACGAGCAGTACTTC	CASTGQGGYEQYF
TRBV5-1	NA	TRBJ2-3	NA	TGCGCCAGCAGCCATTTTCCGACAGCCTCTAGCACAGATACGCAGTATTTT	CASSHFPTASSTDTQYF
TRBV15	NA	TRBJ2-3	NA	TGTGCCACCAGCAGAGAGCGACAGCCCACAGATACGCAGTATTTT	CATSRERQPTDTQYF
TRBV6-5	NA	TRBJ1-1	NA	TGTGCCAGCAGTGACATTCTGAGCACTGAAGCTTTCTTT	CASSDILSTEAFF
TRBV19	NA	TRBJ2-6	NA	TGTGCCAGTAGTCCATACTCCGGGGCCAACGTCCTGACTTTC	CASSPYSGANVLTF
TRBV30	NA	TRBJ1-1	few	TGTGCCTGGACTAACAGGGCTTCAGCTTTCTTT	CAWTNRASAFF
TRBV9	NA	TRBJ1-3	few	TGTGCCAGCAGCGTAGGGGGGACGCCTGGAAACACCATATATTTT	CASSVGGTPGNTIYF
TRBV7-2	NA	TRBJ1-1	NA	TGTGCCAGCAGCTCCGGGGGTCCCCCCACTGAAGCTTTCTTT	CASSSGGPPTEAFF
TRBV12-5	TRBD1	TRBJ1-2	few	TGTGCTAGTGGTCCCCGGGACAGTCCCTATGGCTACACCTTC	CASGPRDSPYGYTF
TRBV7-9	TRBD1	TRBJ1-5	NA	TGTGCCAGCAGCTTTACGACAGGGTCGTTAGTCAATCAGCCCCAGCATTTT	CASSFTTGSLVNQPQHF
TRBV6-6	NA	TRBJ2-7	few	TGTGCCAGCAGGTTCCGGGACCAGCTCCACGAGCAGTACTTC	CASRFRDQLHEQYF
TRBV9	TRBD2	TRBJ2-2	few	TGTGCCAGCAGCCAGCGGGAGAGCGGGGAGCTGTTTTTT	CASSQRESGELFF